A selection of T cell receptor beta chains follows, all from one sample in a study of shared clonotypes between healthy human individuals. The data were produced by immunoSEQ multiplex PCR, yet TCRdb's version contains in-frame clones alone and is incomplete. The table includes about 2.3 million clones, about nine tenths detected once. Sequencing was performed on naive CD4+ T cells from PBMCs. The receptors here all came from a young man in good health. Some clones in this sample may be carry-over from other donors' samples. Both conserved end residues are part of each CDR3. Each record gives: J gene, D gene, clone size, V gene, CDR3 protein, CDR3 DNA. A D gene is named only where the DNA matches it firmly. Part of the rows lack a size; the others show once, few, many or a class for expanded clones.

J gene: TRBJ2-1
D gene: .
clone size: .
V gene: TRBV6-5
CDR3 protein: CASSYSGAGAPEQFF
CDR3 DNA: TGTGCCAGCAGTTACTCGGGGGCAGGGGCCCCGGAGCAGTTCTTC

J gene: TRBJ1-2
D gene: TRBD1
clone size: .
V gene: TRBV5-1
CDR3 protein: CASSGSTGQVGYTF
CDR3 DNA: TGCGCCAGCAGCGGATCGACAGGGCAGGTTGGCTACACCTTC

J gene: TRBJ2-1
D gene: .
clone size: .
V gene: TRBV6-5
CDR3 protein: CASSYFPTNEQFF
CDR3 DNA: TGTGCCAGCAGTTACTTCCCCACCAATGAGCAGTTCTTC

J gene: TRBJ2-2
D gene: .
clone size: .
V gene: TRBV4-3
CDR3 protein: CASSQDQWGPAGELFF
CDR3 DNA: TGCGCCAGCAGCCAAGACCAGTGGGGCCCGGCCGGGGAGCTGTTTTTT

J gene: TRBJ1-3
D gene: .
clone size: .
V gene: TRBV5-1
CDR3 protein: CASSLNLGGSGNTIYF
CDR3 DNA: TGCGCCAGCAGCTTGAATCTCGGGGGGTCCGGAAACACCATATATTTT

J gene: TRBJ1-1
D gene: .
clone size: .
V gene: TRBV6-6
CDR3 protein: CASTVRGLPEAFF
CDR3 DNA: TGTGCCAGCACCGTTCGAGGACTCCCTGAAGCTTTCTTT

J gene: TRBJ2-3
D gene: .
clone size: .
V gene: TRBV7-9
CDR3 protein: CASSLFRAATQYF
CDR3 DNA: TGTGCCAGCAGCTTATTCCGGGCAGCGACGCAGTATTTT

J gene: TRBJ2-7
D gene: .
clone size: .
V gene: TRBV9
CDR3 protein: CASSVGQNSYEQYF
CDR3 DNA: TGTGCCAGCAGCGTCGGACAAAATTCCTACGAGCAGTACTTC

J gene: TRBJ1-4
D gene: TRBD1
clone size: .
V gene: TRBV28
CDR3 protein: CASSAPGTGGTKLFF
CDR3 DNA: TGTGCCAGCAGCGCCCCCGGGACAGGGGGCACAAAACTGTTTTTT

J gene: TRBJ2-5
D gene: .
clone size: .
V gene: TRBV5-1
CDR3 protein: CASSLADIQETQYF
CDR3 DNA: TGCGCCAGCAGCTTGGCCGATATACAAGAGACCCAGTACTTC

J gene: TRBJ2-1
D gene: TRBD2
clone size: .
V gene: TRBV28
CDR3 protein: CASSGSWVAGGVNEQFF
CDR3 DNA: TGTGCCAGCAGTGGATCATGGGTAGCGGGAGGGGTGAATGAGCAGTTCTTC

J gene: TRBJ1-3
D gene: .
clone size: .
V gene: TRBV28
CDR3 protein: CAPGRRESGNTIYF
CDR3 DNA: TGTGCCCCCGGACGCAGGGAATCTGGAAACACCATATATTTT

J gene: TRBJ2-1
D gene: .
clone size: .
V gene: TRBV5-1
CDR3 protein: CASSPAPHGAYNEQFF
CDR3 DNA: TGCGCCAGCAGCCCGGCCCCCCACGGGGCGTACAATGAGCAGTTCTTC

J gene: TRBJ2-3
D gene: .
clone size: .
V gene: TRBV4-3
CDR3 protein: CASSLVGRTDTQYF
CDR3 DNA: TGCGCCAGCAGCCTAGTGGGGAGAACAGATACGCAGTATTTT

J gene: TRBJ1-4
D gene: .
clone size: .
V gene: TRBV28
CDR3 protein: CATRVGADEKLFF
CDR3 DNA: TGTGCCACCCGAGTCGGGGCGGATGAAAAACTGTTTTTT

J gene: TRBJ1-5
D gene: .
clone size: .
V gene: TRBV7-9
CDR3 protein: CASSSQFTGSNQPQHF
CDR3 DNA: TGTGCCAGCAGCTCCCAATTCACAGGGAGCAATCAGCCCCAGCATTTT

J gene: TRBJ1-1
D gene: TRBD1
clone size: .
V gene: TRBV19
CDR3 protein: CASSKQGAGEAFF
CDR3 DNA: TGTGCCAGTAGTAAACAGGGGGCGGGTGAAGCTTTCTTT

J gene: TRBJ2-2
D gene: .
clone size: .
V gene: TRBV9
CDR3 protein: CASSVVWAQTSGTGELFF
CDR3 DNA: TGTGCCAGCAGCGTAGTGTGGGCCCAGACTAGTGGTACCGGGGAGCTGTTTTTT

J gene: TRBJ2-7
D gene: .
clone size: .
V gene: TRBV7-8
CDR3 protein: CASSLPGVVYEQYF
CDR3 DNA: TGTGCCAGCAGCTTACCAGGGGTGGTCTACGAGCAGTACTTC

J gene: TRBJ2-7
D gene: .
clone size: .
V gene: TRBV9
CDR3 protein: CASSVGADLRWYEQYF
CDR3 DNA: TGTGCCAGCAGCGTTGGAGCGGACTTGCGTTGGTACGAGCAGTACTTC

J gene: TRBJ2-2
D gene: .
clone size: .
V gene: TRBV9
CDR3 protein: CASSVVRETGELFF
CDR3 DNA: TGTGCCAGCAGCGTAGTCAGGGAAACCGGGGAGCTGTTTTTT

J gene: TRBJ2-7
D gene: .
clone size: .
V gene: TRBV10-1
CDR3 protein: CASSPPRDRSYEQYF
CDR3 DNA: TGCGCCAGCAGTCCACCCCGGGACCGCTCCTACGAGCAGTACTTC

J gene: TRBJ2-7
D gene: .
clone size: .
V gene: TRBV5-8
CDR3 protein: CASSKWGTGPDEQYF
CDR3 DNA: TGTGCCAGCAGCAAGTGGGGGACCGGGCCGGACGAGCAGTACTTC

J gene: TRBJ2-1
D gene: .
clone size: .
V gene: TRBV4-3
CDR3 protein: CASSPGAVPYNEQFF
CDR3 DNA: TGCGCCAGCAGCCCGGGGGCCGTCCCCTACAATGAGCAGTTCTTC

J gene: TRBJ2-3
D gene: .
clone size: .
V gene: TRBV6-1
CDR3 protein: CASSRNRDTQYF
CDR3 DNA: TGTGCCAGCAGCCGGAACCGAGATACGCAGTATTTT

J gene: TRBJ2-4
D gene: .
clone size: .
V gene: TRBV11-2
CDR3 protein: CASSLGRFGIQYF
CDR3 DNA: TGTGCCAGCAGCTTAGGTCGGTTCGGCATTCAGTACTTC

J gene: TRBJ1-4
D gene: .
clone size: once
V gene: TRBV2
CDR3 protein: CASNWRVTNEKLFF
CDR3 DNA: TGTGCCAGTAACTGGCGGGTTACTAATGAAAAACTGTTTTTT

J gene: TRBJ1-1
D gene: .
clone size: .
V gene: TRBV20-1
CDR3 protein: CSASRVTEAFF
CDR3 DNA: TGCAGTGCTAGCAGGGTCACTGAAGCTTTCTTT

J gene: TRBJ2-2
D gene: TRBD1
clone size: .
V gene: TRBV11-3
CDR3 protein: CASSTGTGVTGELFF
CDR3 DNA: TGTGCCAGCAGCACCGGGACAGGGGTCACCGGGGAGCTGTTTTTT